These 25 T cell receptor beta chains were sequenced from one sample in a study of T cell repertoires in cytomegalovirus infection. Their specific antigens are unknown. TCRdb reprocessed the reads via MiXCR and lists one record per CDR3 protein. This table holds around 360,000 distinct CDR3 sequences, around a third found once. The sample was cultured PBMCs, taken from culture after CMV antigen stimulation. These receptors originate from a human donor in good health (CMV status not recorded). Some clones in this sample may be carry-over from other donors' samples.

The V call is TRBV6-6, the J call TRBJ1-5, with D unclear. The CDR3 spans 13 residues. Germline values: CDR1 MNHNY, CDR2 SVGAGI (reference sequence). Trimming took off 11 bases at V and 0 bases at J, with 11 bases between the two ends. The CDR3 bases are TGTGCCGGAGGCAGGTTTAGCAATCAGCCCCAGCATTTT. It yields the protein CAGGRFSNQPQHF.

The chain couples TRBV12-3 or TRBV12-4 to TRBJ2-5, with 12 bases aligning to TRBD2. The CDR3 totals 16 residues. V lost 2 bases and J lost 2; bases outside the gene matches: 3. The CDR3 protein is CASSLYLAGGQETQYF. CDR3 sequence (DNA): TGTGCCAGCAGTTTATATCTAGCGGGAGGGCAAGAGACCCAGTACTTC.

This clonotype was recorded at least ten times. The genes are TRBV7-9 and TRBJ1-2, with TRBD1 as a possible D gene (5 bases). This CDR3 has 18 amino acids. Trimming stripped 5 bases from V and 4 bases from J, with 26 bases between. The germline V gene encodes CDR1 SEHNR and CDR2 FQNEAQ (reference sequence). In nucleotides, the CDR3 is TGTGCCAGCAGCAAAATGGCCCAAGGGACCTCCTCGGGCTATGGCTACACCTTC. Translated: CASSKMAQGTSSGYGYTF.

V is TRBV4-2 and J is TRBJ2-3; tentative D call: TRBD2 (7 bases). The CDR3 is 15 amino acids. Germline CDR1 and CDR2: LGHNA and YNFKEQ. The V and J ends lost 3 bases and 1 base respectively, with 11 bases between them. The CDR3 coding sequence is TGTGCCAGCAGCCACCGAGGGGGGGGCACAGATACGCAGTATTTT. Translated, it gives CASSHRGGGTDTQYF.

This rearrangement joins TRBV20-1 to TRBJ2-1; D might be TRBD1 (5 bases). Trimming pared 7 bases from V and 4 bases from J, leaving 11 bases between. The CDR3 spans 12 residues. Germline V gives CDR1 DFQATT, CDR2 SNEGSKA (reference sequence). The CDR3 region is CSVPTDYNEQFF. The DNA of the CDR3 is TGCAGTGTCCCGACAGATTACAATGAGCAGTTCTTC.

CDR3: CASSLAQGRTYEQYF. CDR3 nucleotide sequence: TGTGCCAGCAGTCTAGCCCAGGGGCGAACCTACGAGCAGTACTTC. V gene TRBV7-6 combines with J gene TRBJ2-7, with D perhaps TRBD1 (6 bases). The CDR3 has 15 residues. Looked up from germline, CDR1 is SGHVS and CDR2 is FNYEAQ. The V gene lost 6 bases and the J gene lost 2 bases, with 17 bases spanning the gap.

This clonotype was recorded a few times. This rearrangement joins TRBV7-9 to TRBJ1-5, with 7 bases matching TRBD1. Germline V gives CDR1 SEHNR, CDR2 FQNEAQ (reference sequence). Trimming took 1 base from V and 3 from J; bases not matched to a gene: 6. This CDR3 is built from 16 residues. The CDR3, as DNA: TGTGCCAGCAGCTTAGGGGACAGTAGCGTCAATCAGCCCCAGCATTTT. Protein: CASSLGDSSVNQPQHF. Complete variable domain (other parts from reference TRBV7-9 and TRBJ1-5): DTGVSQNPRHKITKRGQNVTFRCDPISEHNRLYWYRQTLGQGPEFLTYFQNEAQLEKSRLLSDRFSAERPKGSFSTLEIQRTEQGDSAMYLCASSLGDSSVNQPQHFGDGTRLSIL.

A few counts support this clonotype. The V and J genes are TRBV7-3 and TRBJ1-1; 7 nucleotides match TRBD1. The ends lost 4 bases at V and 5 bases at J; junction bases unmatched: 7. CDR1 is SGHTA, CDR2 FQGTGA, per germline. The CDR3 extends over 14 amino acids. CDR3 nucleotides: TGTGCCAGCAGCTCAGGGACAGACGGAACTGAAGCTTTCTTT. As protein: CASSSGTDGTEAFF.

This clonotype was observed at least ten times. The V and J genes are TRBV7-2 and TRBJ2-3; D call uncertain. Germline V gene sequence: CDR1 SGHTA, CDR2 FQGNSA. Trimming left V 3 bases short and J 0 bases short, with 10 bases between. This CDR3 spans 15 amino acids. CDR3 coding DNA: TGTGCCAGCAGCTTTAGCCTCCTCAGCACAGATACGCAGTATTTT. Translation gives CASSFSLLSTDTQYF.

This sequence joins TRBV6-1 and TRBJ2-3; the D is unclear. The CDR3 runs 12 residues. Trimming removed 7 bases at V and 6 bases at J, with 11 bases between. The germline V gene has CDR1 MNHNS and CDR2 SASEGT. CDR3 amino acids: CASTSIRDTQYF. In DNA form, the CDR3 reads TGTGCCAGCACCTCTATAAGGGATACGCAGTATTTT.

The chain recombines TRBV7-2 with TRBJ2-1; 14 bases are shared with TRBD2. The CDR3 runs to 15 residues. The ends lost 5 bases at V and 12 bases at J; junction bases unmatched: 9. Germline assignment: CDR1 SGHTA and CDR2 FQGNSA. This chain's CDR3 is CASSAGTSGRIAQFF. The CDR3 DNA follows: TGTGCCAGCAGCGCCGGGACTAGCGGGAGAATCGCGCAGTTCTTC.

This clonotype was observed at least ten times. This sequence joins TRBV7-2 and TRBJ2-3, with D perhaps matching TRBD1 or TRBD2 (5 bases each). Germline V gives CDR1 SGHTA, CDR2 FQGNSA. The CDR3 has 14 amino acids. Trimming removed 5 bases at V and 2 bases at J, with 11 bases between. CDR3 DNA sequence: TGTGCCAGCAGCCCGGGACCATCCACAGATACGCAGTATTTT. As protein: CASSPGPSTDTQYF. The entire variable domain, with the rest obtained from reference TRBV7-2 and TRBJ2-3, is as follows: GAGVSQSPSNKVTEKGKDVELRCDPISGHTALYWYRQSLGQGLEFLIYFQGNSAPDKSGLPSDRFSAERTGGSVSTLTIQRTQQEDSAVYLCASSPGPSTDTQYFGPGTRLTVL.

Here the CDR3 DNA reads TGTGCCAGCAGATCTGATATCCGGGACGTCGAAGGGAACACTGAAGCTTTCTTT. Its protein product is CASRSDIRDVEGNTEAFF. The chain is built from TRBV28 and TRBJ1-1; tentative D call: TRBD1 (5 bases). V was clipped by 6 bases and J by 1 base, with 24 bases between them. Germline-derived CDR1 and CDR2 are MDHEN and SYDVKM. This CDR3 is 18 amino acids long.

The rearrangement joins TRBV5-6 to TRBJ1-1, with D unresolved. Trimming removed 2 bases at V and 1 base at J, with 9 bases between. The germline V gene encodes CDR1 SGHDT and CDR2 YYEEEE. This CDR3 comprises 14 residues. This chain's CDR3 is CASSFGSPNTEAFF. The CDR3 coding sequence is TGTGCCAGCAGCTTCGGAAGCCCGAACACTGAAGCTTTCTTT.

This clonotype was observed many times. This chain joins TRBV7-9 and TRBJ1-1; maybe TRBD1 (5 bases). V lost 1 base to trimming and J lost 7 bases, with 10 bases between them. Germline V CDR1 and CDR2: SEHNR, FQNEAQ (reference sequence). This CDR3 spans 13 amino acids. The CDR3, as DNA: TGTGCCAGCAGCTTAGTAGGGGTGAATGAAGCTTTCTTT. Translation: CASSLVGVNEAFF.

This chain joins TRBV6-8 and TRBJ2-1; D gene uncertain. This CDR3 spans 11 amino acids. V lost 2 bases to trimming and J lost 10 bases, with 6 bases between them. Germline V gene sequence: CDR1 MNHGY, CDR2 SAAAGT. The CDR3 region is CASSYLGEQFF. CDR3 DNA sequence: TGTGCCAGCAGTTACCTAGGAGAGCAGTTCTTC.

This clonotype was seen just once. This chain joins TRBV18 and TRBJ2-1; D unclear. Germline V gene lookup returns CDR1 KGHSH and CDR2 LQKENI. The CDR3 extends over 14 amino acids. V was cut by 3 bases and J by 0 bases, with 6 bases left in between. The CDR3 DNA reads TGTGCCAGCTCACCGCCGAGCTCCTACAATGAGCAGTTCTTC. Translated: CASSPPSSYNEQFF.

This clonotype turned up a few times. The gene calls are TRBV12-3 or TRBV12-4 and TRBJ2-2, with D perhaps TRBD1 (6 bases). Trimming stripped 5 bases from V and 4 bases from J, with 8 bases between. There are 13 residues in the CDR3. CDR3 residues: CASSGTPTGELFF. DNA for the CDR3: TGTGCCAGCAGTGGGACACCCACCGGGGAGCTGTTTTTT.

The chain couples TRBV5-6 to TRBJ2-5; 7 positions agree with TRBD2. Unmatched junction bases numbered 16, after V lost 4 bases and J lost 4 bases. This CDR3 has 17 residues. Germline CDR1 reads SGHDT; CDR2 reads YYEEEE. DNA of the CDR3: TGTGCCAGCAGCCAACTCCGGGGGGATTTTTGGGGAGAGACCCAGTACTTC. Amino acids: CASSQLRGDFWGETQYF.

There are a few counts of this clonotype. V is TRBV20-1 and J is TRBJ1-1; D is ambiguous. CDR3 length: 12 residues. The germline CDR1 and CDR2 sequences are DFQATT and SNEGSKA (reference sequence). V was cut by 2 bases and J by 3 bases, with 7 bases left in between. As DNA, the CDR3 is TGCAGTGCTAGAAGGCAGTACACTGAAGCTTTCTTT. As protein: CSARRQYTEAFF.

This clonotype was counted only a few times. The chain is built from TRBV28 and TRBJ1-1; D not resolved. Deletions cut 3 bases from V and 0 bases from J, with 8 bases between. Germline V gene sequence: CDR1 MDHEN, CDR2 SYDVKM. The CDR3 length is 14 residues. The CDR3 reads CASSFRPVNTEAFF. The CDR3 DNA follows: TGTGCCAGCAGTTTTCGCCCGGTGAACACTGAAGCTTTCTTT.

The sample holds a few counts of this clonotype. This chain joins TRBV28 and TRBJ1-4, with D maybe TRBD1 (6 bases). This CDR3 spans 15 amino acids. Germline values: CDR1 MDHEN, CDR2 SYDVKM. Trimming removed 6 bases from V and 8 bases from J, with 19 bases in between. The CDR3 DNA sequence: TGTGCCAGCAGCGAGTACAGGGCCGGGGAGGAAAAACTGTTTTTT. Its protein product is CASSEYRAGEEKLFF.

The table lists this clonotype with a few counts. The CDR3 bases are TGTGCCAGCAGTTACTCCGCCGGGGACAGCTCTTATAATCAGCCCCAGCATTTT. It specifies CASSYSAGDSSYNQPQHF. This chain connects TRBV6-2 or TRBV6-3 to TRBJ1-5; 7 positions agree with TRBD1. CDR1 and CDR2 from the germline V gene are MNHEY and SVGEGT. The CDR3 extends over 18 amino acids. V shed 0 bases and J 4 bases; nucleotides not matched to a gene: 12.

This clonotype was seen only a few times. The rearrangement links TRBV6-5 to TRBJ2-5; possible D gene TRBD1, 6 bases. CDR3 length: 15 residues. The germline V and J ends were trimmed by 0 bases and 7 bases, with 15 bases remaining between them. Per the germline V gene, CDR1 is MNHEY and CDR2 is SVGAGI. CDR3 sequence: CASSYSGAGSATQYF. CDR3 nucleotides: TGTGCCAGCAGTTACTCGGGGGCAGGGTCCGCGACCCAGTACTTC.

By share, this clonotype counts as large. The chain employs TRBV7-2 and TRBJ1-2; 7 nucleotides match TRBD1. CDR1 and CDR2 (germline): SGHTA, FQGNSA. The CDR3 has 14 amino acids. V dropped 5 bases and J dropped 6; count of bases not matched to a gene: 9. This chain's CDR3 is CASSPRQGIDGYTF. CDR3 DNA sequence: TGTGCCAGCAGCCCGAGACAGGGAATCGATGGCTACACCTTC.